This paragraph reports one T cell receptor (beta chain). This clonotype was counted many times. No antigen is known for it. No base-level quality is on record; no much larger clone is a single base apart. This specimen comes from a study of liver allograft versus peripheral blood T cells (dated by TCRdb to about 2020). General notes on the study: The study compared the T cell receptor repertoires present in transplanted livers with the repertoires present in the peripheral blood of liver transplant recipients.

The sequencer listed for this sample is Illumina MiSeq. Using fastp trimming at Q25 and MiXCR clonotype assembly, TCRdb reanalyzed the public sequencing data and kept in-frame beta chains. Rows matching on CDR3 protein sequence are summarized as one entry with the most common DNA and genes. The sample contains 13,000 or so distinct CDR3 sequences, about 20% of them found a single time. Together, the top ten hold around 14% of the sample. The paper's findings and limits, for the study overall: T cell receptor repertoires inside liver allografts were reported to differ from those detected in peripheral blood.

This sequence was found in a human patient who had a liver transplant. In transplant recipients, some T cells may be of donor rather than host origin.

The CDR3 reads as follows: CASSSPGTGYHEQFF. The DNA sequence is TGTGCCAGCAGCTCACCCGGGACAGGGTACCATGAGCAGTTCTTC. The V gene is TRBV7-2 and the J gene is TRBJ2-1; 9 bases in the junction line up with TRBD1. The CDR3, cysteine through phenylalanine, is 15 amino acids long. This entry keeps only the CDR3 DNA: 45 bases, framed from base 1. Based on the germline V gene, the CDR1 and CDR2 sequences are SGHTA and FQGNSA. For this chain, trimming is 4 bases at the V end and 8 bases at the J end, and the number of junction bases without a gene match is 9.